The clone carrying this T cell receptor (beta chain) was counted at least ten times. What it binds is unknown. The data were taken from a study of regulatory T cells in long-lasting Graves disease. Regarding the study as a whole: Persistent disease preferred TRBV28, TRBJ1-2 and TRBJ2-5.

Arm-PCR with iRepertoire HTBI primers amplified the CDR3 regions for these TCR beta libraries. MiXCR, run by TCRdb on the multiplex PCR reads, gives a single entry per CDR3 protein. The sample includes 500,000 to 700,000 distinct CDR3 sequences, 15% to 20% of them seen just once. CDR3 length: 14 residues. Germline V gives CDR1 MNHNS, CDR2 SASEGT. The V segment lost 4 bases and the J segment 2 bases; nucleotides outside the gene matches: 5. The time point was: newly diagnosed GD, antithyroid drugs for less than 3 months. PBMC-derived RNA was used for the TCR library. This sample also appeared in a second study, on T cells in Graves' hyperthyroidism and ophthalmopathy. Per that study: Patients were excluded for uncontrolled infection, other autoimmune disease, pregnancy or lactation. In the first-round RT-PCR of the TCR CDR3, the HTBI primer set was used.

Sample: peripheral blood mononuclear cells (PBMCs), taken at new diagnosis, from a patient treated with antithyroid drugs. The chain employs TRBV6-1 and TRBJ2-7; 7 bases agree with TRBD1. The origin of this receptor is a woman aged 30 to 39 with Graves disease. The CDR3 DNA reads TGTGCCAGCAGTGGAGGACAGGCCCCCTACGAGCAGTACTTC. The encoded protein is CASSGGQAPYEQYF.